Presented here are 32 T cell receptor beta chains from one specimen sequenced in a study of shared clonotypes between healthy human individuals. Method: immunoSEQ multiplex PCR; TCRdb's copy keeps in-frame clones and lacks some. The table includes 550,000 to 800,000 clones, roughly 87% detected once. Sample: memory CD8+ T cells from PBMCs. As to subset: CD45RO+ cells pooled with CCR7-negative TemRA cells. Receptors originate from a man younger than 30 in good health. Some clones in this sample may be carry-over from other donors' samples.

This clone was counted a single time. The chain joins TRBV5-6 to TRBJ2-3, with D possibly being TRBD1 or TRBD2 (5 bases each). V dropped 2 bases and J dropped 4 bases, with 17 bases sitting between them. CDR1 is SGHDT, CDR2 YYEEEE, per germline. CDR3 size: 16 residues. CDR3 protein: CASSFLGGESADTQYF. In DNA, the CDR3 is TGTGCCAGCAGCTTTCTTGGGGGAGAGTCGGCAGATACGCAGTATTTT.

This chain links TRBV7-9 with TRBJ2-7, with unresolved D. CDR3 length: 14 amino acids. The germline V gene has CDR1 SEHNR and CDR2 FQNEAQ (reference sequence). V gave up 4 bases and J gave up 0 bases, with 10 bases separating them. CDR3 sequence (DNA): TGTGCCAGCAGCTCCGGGCCGAGCTCCTACGAGCAGTACTTC. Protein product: CASSSGPSSYEQYF.

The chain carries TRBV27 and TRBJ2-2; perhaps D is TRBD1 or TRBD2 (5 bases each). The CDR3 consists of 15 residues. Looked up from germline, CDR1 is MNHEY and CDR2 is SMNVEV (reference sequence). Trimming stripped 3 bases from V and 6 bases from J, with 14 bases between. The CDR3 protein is CASSLSGGAAGELFF. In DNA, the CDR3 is TGTGCCAGCAGTTTGAGTGGGGGAGCGGCCGGGGAGCTGTTTTTT.

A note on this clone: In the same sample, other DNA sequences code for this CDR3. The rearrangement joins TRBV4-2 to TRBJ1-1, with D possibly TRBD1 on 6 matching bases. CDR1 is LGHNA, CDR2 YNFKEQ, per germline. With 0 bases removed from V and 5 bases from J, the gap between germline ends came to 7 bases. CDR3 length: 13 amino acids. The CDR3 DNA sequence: TGTGCCAGCAGCCAAGAAGGGGGGACTGAAGCTTTCTTT. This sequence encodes CASSQEGGTEAFF.

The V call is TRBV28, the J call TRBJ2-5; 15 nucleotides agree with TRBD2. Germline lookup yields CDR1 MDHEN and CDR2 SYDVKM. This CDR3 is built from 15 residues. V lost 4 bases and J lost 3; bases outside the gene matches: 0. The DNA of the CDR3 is TGTGCCAGCAGTTGGACTAGCGGGAGGGAAGAGACCCAGTACTTC. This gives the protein CASSWTSGREETQYF.

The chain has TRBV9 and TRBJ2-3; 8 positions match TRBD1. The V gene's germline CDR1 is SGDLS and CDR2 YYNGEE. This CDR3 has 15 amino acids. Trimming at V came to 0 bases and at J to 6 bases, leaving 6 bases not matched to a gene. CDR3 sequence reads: CASSVGTGSGDTQYF. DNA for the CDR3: TGTGCCAGCAGCGTAGGGACAGGGTCAGGGGATACGCAGTATTTT.

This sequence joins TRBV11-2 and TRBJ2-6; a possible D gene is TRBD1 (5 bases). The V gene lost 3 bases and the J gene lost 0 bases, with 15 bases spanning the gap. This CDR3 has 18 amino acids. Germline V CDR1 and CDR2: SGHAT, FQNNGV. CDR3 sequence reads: CASSFTRGHLSGANVLTF. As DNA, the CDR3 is TGTGCCAGCAGCTTCACCCGTGGACACCTCTCTGGGGCCAACGTCCTGACTTTC.

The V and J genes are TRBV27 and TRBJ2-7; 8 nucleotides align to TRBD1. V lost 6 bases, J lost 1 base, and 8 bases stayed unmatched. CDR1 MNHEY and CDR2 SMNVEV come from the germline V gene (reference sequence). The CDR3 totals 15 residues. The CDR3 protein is CASREGTGVSYEQYF. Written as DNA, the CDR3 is TGTGCCAGCAGGGAGGGGACAGGCGTATCCTACGAGCAGTACTTC.

The CDR3 DNA reads TGCAGCGTTGTTTGGGGCAGGACCGGGGAGCTGTTTTTT. It translates to CSVVWGRTGELFF. The J gene is TRBJ2-2, the V gene TRBV29-1, with D tentatively TRBD1 (5 bases). This CDR3 comprises 13 residues. CDR1 is SQVTM and CDR2 is ANQGSEA in the germline V gene. Trimming stripped 4 bases from V and 5 bases from J, with 11 bases between.

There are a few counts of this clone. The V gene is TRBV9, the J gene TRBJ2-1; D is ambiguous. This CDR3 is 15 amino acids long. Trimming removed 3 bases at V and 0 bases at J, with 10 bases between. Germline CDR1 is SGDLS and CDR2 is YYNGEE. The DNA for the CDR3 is TGTGCCAGCAGCGCGGTCGATAGCTCCTACAATGAGCAGTTCTTC. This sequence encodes CASSAVDSSYNEQFF.

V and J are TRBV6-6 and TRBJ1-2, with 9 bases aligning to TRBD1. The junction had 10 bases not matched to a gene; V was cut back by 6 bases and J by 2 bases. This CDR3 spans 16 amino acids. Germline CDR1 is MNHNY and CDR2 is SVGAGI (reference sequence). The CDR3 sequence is CASSPYKQGANYGYTF. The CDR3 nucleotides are TGTGCCAGCAGCCCATATAAACAGGGGGCAAACTATGGCTACACCTTC.

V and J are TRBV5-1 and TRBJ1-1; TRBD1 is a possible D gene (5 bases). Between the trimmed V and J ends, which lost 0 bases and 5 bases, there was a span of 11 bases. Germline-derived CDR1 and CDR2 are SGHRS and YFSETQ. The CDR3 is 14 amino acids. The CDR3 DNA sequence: TGCGCCAGCAGCTTGGTTGGGGCGCGGACTGAAGCTTTCTTT. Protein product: CASSLVGARTEAFF.

This CDR3 is CASSPIIFSTDTQYF. The CDR3 region has the DNA TGTGCCAGCAGCCCCATTATATTTAGCACAGATACGCAGTATTTT. The rearrangement joins TRBV7-9 to TRBJ2-3, with D unclear. V lost 5 bases to trimming and J lost 0 bases, with 12 bases between them. In germline, CDR1 is SEHNR, CDR2 FQNEAQ (reference sequence). This CDR3 has 15 residues.

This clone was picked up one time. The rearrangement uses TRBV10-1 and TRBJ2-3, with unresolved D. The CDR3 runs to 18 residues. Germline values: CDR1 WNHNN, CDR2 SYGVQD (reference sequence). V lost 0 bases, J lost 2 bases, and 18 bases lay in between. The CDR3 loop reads CASSESFLAAKYTDTQYF. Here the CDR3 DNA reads TGCGCCAGCAGTGAGTCGTTTCTGGCGGCGAAATACACAGATACGCAGTATTTT.

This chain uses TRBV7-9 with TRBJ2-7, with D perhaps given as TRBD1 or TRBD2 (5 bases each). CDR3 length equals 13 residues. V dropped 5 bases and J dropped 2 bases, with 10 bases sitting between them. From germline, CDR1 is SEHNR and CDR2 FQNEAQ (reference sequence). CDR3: CASSPMGAYEQYF. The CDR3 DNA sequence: TGTGCCAGCAGCCCCATGGGGGCCTACGAGCAGTACTTC.

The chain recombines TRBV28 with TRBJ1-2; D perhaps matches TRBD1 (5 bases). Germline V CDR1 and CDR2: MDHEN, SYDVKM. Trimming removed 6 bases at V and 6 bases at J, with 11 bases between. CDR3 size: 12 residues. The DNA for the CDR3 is TGTGCCAGCAGCGGTCAGGGCCATGGCTACACCTTC. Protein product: CASSGQGHGYTF.

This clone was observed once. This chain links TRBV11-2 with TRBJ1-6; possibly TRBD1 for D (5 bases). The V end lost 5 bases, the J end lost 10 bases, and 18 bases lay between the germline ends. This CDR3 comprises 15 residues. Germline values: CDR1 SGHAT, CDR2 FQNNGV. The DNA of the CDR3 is TGTGCCAGCAGCCGGGACTCCCTCCTGGTCTCACCCCTCCACTTT. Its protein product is CASSRDSLLVSPLHF. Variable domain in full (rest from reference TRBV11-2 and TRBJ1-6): EAGVAQSPRYKIIEKRQSVAFWCNPISGHATLYWYQQILGQGPKLLIQFQNNGVVDDSQLPKDRFSAERLKGVDSTLKIQPAKLEDSAVYLCASSRDSLLVSPLHFGNGTRLTVT.

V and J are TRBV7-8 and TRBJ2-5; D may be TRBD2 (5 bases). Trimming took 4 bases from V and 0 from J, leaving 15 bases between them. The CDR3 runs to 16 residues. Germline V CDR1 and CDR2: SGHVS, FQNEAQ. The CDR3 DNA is TGTGCCAGCAGCTCAATGGGATCGGGATACCAAGAGACCCAGTACTTC. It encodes CASSSMGSGYQETQYF.

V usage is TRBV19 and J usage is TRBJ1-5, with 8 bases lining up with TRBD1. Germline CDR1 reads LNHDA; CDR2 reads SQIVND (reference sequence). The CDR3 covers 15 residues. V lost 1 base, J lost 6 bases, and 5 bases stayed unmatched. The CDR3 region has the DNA TGTGCCAGTAGTATAGTCCGGGACAGGAGTCAGCCCCAGCATTTT. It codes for CASSIVRDRSQPQHF.

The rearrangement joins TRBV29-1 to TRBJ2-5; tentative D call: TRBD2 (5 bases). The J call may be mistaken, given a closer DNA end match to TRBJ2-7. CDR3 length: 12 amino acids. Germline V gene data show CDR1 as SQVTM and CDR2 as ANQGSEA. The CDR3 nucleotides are TGCAGCGCCTACGGACCTGAGGGCGAGCAGTACTTC. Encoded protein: CSAYGPEGEQYF.

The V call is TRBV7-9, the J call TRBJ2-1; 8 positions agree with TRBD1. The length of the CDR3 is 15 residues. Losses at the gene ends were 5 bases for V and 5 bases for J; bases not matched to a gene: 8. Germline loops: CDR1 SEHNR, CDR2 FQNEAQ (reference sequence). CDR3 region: CASSRDRQLDNEQFF. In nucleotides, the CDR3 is TGTGCCAGCAGCCGGGACAGGCAGCTCGACAATGAGCAGTTCTTC. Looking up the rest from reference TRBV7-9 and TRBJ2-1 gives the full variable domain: DTGVSQNPRHKITKRGQNVTFRCDPISEHNRLYWYRQTLGQGPEFLTYFQNEAQLEKSRLLSDRFSAERPKGSFSTLEIQRTEQGDSAMYLCASSRDRQLDNEQFFGPGTRLTVL.

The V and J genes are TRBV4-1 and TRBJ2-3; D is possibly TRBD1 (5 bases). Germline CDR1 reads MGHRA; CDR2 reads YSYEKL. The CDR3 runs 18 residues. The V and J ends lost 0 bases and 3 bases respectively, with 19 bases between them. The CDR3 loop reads CASSQEPSSAGWTDTQYF. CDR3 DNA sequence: TGCGCCAGCAGCCAAGAGCCCTCATCGGCAGGGTGGACAGATACGCAGTATTTT.

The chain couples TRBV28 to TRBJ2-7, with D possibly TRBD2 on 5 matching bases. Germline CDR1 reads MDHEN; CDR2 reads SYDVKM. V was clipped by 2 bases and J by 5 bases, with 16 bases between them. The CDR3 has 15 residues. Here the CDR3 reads CASSLQTDWQDEQYF. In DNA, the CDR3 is TGTGCCAGCAGTTTACAGACGGACTGGCAGGACGAGCAGTACTTC.

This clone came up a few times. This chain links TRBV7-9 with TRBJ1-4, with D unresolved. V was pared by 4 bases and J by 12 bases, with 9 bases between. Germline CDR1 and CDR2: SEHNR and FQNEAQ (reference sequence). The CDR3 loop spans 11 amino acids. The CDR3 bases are TGTGCCAGCAGCTCCGACCGGGAACTGTTTTTT. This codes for CASSSDRELFF.

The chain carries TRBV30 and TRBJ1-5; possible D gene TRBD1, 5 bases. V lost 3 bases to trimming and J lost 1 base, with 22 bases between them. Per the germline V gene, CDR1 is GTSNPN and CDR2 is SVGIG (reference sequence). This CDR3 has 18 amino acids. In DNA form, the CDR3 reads TGTGCCTGGAGCCAACAGGAACAGAGGATAGAGAGCAATCAGCCCCAGCATTTT. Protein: CAWSQQEQRIESNQPQHF.

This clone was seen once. The CDR3 loop reads CSVERASGYNEQFF. In DNA form, the CDR3 reads TGCAGCGTTGAAAGGGCTAGCGGGTACAATGAGCAGTTCTTC. The genes are TRBV29-1 and TRBJ2-1; TRBD2 aligns across 8 bases. V lost 2 bases and J lost 4; bases outside the gene matches: 4. CDR3 size: 14 residues. The germline V gene has CDR1 SQVTM and CDR2 ANQGSEA.

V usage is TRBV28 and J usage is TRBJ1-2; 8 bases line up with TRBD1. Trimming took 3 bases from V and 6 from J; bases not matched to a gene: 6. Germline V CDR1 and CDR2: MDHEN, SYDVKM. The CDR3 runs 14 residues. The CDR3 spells CASSFGTGRNGYTF. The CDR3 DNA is TGTGCCAGCAGTTTCGGGACAGGTCGCAATGGCTACACCTTC.

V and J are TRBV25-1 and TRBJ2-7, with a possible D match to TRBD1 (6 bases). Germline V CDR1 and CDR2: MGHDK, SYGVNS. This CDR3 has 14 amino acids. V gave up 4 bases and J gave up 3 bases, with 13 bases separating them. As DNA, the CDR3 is TGTGCCAGCAGTGGCAGACCGGACAGCTACGAGCAGTACTTC. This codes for CASSGRPDSYEQYF.

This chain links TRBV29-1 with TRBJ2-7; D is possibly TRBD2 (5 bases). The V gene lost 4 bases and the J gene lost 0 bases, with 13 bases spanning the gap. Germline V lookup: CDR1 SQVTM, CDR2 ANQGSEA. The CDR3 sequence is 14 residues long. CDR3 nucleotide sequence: TGCAGCGTTGGTCGCGGGCCGAGCTCCTACGAGCAGTACTTC. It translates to CSVGRGPSSYEQYF.

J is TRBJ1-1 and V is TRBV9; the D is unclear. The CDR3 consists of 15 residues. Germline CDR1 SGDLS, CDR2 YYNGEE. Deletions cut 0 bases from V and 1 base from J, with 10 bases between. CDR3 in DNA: TGTGCCAGCAGCGTAGCTCCGTCACGGAACACTGAAGCTTTCTTT. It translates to CASSVAPSRNTEAFF.

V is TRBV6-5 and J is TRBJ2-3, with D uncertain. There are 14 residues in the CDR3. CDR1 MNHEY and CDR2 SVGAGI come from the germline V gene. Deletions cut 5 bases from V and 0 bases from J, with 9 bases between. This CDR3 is CASSRPDSTDTQYF. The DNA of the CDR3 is TGTGCCAGCAGTAGACCAGACAGCACAGATACGCAGTATTTT.

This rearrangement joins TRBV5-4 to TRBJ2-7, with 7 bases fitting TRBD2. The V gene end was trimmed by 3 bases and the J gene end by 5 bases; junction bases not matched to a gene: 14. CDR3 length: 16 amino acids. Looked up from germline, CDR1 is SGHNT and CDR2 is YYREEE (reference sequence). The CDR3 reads CASSSPFTGGGNEQYF. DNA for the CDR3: TGTGCCAGCAGCTCCCCCTTCACGGGAGGAGGCAACGAGCAGTACTTC.